This T cell receptor beta chain appears in the sequencing data of a study of shared clonotypes between healthy human individuals. The wider study: Every donor yielded three CD4 naive, three CD4 memory, two CD8 naive and one CD8 memory plate.

Assay used: immunoSEQ multiplex PCR; TCRdb lists only in-frame clones, some missing. The top ten hold roughly 0.13% of the sample, which has about 2.4 million clones, more than 90% seen once. Within Nashville, Tennessee resided all donors, each a Caucasian adult. There are 15 residues in the CDR3. CDR1 GTSNPN and CDR2 SVGIG come from the germline V gene (reference sequence). After removal of 2 bases from V and 4 bases from J, the junction contained 6 bases not matched to a gene. The receptor was derived from a young man in good health. The sample comprised naive CD4+ T cells sorted from blood. Subset in this sample: CD45RA+ positively selected. This chain links TRBV30 with TRBJ2-2, with 8 positions matching TRBD2. The CDR3 nucleotides are TGTGCCTGGAGTATCCTAGCGGGCGGCACCGGGGAGCTGTTTTTT. The encoded protein is CAWSILAGGTGELFF.